Below, 10 T cell receptor beta chains from the same sample are listed, as sequenced in a study of blood T cell repertoires in COVID-19. The assay was immunoSEQ multiplex PCR, and TCRdb's table has in-frame clones only and misses some. The repertoire includes around 250,000 clones, approximately 90% of them detected once, and roughly 3.9% sits in the top ten. The sample taken for sequencing was PBMCs or T cells enriched from blood (not recorded which). Receptor source: a woman between 25 and 40 years old with acute COVID-19.

The V call is TRBV5-5, the J call TRBJ2-7; 12 bases align to TRBD2. The CDR3 covers 17 residues. The J segment lost 6 bases and the V segment lost 4 bases, leaving 14 bases of the junction unmatched. CDR1 and CDR2 from the germline V gene are SGHKS and YYEKEE (reference sequence). DNA of the CDR3: TGTGCCAGCAGCCCTTCCGGCCCTAGCGGGAGGGCCTTCGAGCAGTACTTC. It yields the protein CASSPSGPSGRAFEQYF.

In DNA form, the CDR3 reads TGTGCCTGGAGTACCCATACAGCGGGCAAACTGGAGCAGTACTTC. Translated: CAWSTHTAGKLEQYF. V usage is TRBV30 and J usage is TRBJ2-7; D is possibly TRBD2 (6 bases). The V end was cut by 2 bases, the J end by 7 bases, with 21 bases between. The CDR3 contains 15 residues. CDR1 GTSNPN and CDR2 SVGIG come from the germline V gene (reference sequence).

The CDR3 DNA follows: TGTGCCAGCAGTGGGGACTTCGACACCGGGGAGCTGTTTTTT. Its translation is CASSGDFDTGELFF. The chain has TRBV14 and TRBJ2-2; possibly TRBD2 for D (6 bases). Trimming removed 6 bases from V and 3 bases from J, with 11 bases in between. Germline V gene lookup returns CDR1 SGHDN and CDR2 FVKESK. This CDR3 spans 14 amino acids. The full variable domain, with the rest looked up from reference TRBV14 and TRBJ2-2, is EAGVTQFPSHSVIEKGQTVTLRCDPISGHDNLYWYRRVMGKEIKFLLHFVKESKQDESGMPNNRFLAERTGGTYSTLKVQPAELEDSGVYFCASSGDFDTGELFFGEGSRLTVL.

As DNA, the CDR3 is TGTGCCAGCAGTTTCACAGGTCCGATGGGGGAAAAACTGTTTTTT. This gives the protein CASSFTGPMGEKLFF. The chain has TRBV28 and TRBJ1-4; TRBD1 is a possible D gene (5 bases). Looked up from germline, CDR1 is MDHEN and CDR2 is SYDVKM. V shed 3 bases and J shed 8 bases, with 16 bases lying between them. CDR3 size: 15 residues.

The chain is built from TRBV3-1 (or the pseudogene TRBV3-2) and TRBJ2-7; possible D gene TRBD2, 5 bases. V shed 0 bases and J shed 3 bases, with 12 bases lying between them. The CDR3 spans 15 residues. CDR1 and CDR2 from the germline V gene are LGHDT and YNNKEL (reference sequence). DNA for the CDR3: TGTGCCAGCAGCCAAGATGAGGGAAGGATCTACGAGCAGTACTTC. This translates into CASSQDEGRIYEQYF.

This clone was found once. The chain couples TRBV19 to TRBJ2-1; 10 nucleotides match TRBD2. Germline V gives CDR1 LNHDA, CDR2 SQIVND (reference sequence). The ends lost 5 bases at V and 8 bases at J; junction bases unmatched: 6. The CDR3 runs 14 residues. Written as DNA, the CDR3 is TGTGCCAGTAGTCAAGGACTAGCGGCCCATGAGCAGTTCTTC. Encoded protein: CASSQGLAAHEQFF.

CDR3: CASSPIRDRPNYEQYF. The CDR3 DNA follows: TGTGCCAGCTCACCGATAAGGGACAGACCGAACTACGAGCAGTACTTC. The chain combines TRBV18 with TRBJ2-7; 7 nucleotides match TRBD1. This CDR3 has 16 residues. Germline V CDR1 and CDR2: KGHSH, LQKENI. Losses at the gene ends were 3 bases for V and 3 bases for J; bases not matched to a gene: 11.

This sequence joins TRBV7-3 and TRBJ2-2; 8 nucleotides align to TRBD2. The CDR3 has 13 residues. After removal of 5 bases from V and 6 bases from J, the junction contained 2 bases not matched to a gene. Germline lookup yields CDR1 SGHTA and CDR2 FQGTGA. In DNA, the CDR3 is TGTGCCAGCAGCAGCGGGAGCCCCGGGGAGCTGTTTTTT. It yields the protein CASSSGSPGELFF.

This clone was recorded only once. V usage is TRBV10-3 and J usage is TRBJ2-1; maybe TRBD2 (6 bases). The CDR3 sequence is 14 residues long. V was cut by 2 bases and J by 7 bases, with 12 bases left in between. Germline V gene sequence: CDR1 ENHRY, CDR2 SYGVKD. The CDR3: CAISEPAAGNEQFF. The DNA of the CDR3 is TGTGCCATCAGTGAGCCAGCCGCGGGAAATGAGCAGTTCTTC.

The V and J genes are TRBV15 and TRBJ2-3; 7 nucleotides align to TRBD2. The CDR3 extends over 16 amino acids. The germline CDR1 and CDR2 sequences are LNHNV and YYDKDF (reference sequence). V lost 2 bases to trimming and J lost 2 bases; unmatched junction nucleotides: 7. The CDR3 reads CATSRTAGEYTDTQYF. For the CDR3, the DNA is TGTGCCACCAGCAGAACGGCGGGAGAGTACACAGATACGCAGTATTTT.